Shown below are 30 T cell receptor beta chains from a single sample sequenced in a study of human T cells and chemical hapten exposure (dated by TCRdb to the early 2020s). The library was produced with RACE. Sequenced using a NextSeq 500. TCRdb applied fastp at Q25 and MiXCR to the public reads, then kept only in-frame beta chains. For every CDR3 protein sequence, its rows merge into one entry that carries the most common genes and DNA. For this sample there are some 180,000 distinct CDR3 sequences; about 25% appear just once. 2% to 2.5% of the sample goes to the ten largest clones. The sample's time point, from its label and the paper: patch test 3, about 24 weeks after DPC sensitization. Per the publication, the treatment or condition label means: therapeutic diphenylcyclopropenone sensitization with weekly scalp DPC. The sequenced sample was whole blood, obtained in connection with sensitization to the hapten diphenylcyclopropenone (DPC). Receptor source: a woman in her forties with alopecia areata. Some clones in this sample may be carry-over from other donors' samples.

In its sample, this clonotype was seen a few times. The chain has TRBV29-1 and TRBJ2-3; 9 positions match TRBD1. Trimming cost V 6 bases and J 4 bases; bases outside gene matches: 8. There are 14 residues in the CDR3. Germline assignment: CDR1 SQVTM and CDR2 ANQGSEA. As DNA, the CDR3 is TGCAGCGTGGACCGGGACAGGGTGGCAGATACGCAGTATTTT. Translated, it gives CSVDRDRVADTQYF.

The CDR3 nucleotides read TGTGCCAGCGGAGGGTTGGCCGGGGAGCTGTTTTTT. It yields the protein CASGGLAGELFF. The chain employs TRBV10-3 and TRBJ2-2, with D perhaps matching TRBD2 (6 bases). CDR1 ENHRY and CDR2 SYGVKD come from the germline V gene. V was cut by 10 bases and J by 6 bases, with 12 bases left in between. The CDR3 runs 12 residues.

The CDR3 reads CASSYSATEAFF. CDR3 coding DNA: TGTGCCAGCAGTTACTCAGCCACTGAAGCTTTCTTT. This chain links TRBV6-6 with TRBJ1-1; D gene unclear. The CDR3 sequence is 12 residues long. Germline CDR1 and CDR2: MNHNY and SVGAGI (reference sequence). V dropped 0 bases and J dropped 4 bases, with 3 bases sitting between them.

This clonotype came up a few times. The chain has TRBV28 and TRBJ2-7; the D is unclear. Per germline, CDR1 MDHEN and CDR2 SYDVKM. The CDR3 spans 15 residues. V was trimmed by 6 bases and J by 6 bases, leaving 21 bases between them. CDR3 nucleotide sequence: TGTGCCAGCAGCACCCCCCGTCCTCTCCGGGTCGAGCAGTACTTC. Translation gives CASSTPRPLRVEQYF.

V is TRBV5-1 and J is TRBJ1-2, with 8 bases matching TRBD1. Germline CDR1 is SGHRS and CDR2 is YFSETQ. Trimming took 4 bases from V and 4 from J; bases not matched to a gene: 15. This CDR3 contains 17 residues. DNA for the CDR3: TGCGCCAGCAGCCCCCTCCCCCCGTCAGGGGGCGGCTATGGCTACACCTTC. This translates into CASSPLPPSGGGYGYTF.

The J gene is TRBJ1-6, the V gene TRBV7-6, with D tentatively TRBD1 (5 bases). The germline V and J ends were trimmed by 5 bases and 7 bases, with 15 bases remaining between them. CDR1 and CDR2 (germline): SGHVS, FNYEAQ. The CDR3 totals 15 residues. The chain's CDR3 is CASSAGQGLNSPLHF. For the CDR3, the DNA is TGTGCCAGCAGCGCAGGCCAGGGACTAAATTCACCCCTCCACTTT.

This chain links TRBV20-1 with TRBJ2-4, with D possibly being TRBD2 (7 bases). CDR1 and CDR2 (germline): DFQATT, SNEGSKA (reference sequence). Trimming cost V 7 bases and J 0 bases, with 13 bases left between them. CDR3 size: 14 residues. As DNA, the CDR3 is TGCAGTGTTGGGGGGGCCCTAGCCAAAAACATTCAGTACTTC. This encodes CSVGGALAKNIQYF.

This chain connects TRBV6-2 or TRBV6-3 to TRBJ2-7; maybe TRBD2 (6 bases). Germline V CDR1 and CDR2: MNHEY, SVGEGT. This CDR3 has 15 residues. V lost 6 bases to trimming and J lost 3 bases, with 18 bases between them. The CDR3 sequence is CASRDYPAGHYEQYF. In nucleotides, the CDR3 is TGTGCCAGCAGGGACTACCCCGCGGGGCACTACGAGCAGTACTTC.

The chain combines TRBV12-3 or TRBV12-4 with TRBJ2-1; D is uncertain. CDR3 length: 15 residues. The V end was cut by 3 bases, the J end by 0 bases, with 9 bases between. The DNA for the CDR3 is TGTGCCAGCAGTTTCGACCTCGGCTCCTACAATGAGCAGTTCTTC. Translation gives CASSFDLGSYNEQFF.

V and J are TRBV12-3 or TRBV12-4 and TRBJ2-7; TRBD2 agrees at 7 bases. The V segment lost 0 bases and the J segment 4 bases; nucleotides outside the gene matches: 6. This CDR3 contains 15 residues. The DNA of the CDR3 is TGTGCCAGCAGTTTAGCGGGGCGACTAGCTTACGAGCAGTACTTC. It yields the protein CASSLAGRLAYEQYF.

This clonotype came up a few times. This chain connects TRBV10-3 to TRBJ2-3, with D perhaps matching TRBD1 (5 bases). The V end lost 8 bases, the J end lost 6 bases, and 12 bases lay between the germline ends. In germline, CDR1 is ENHRY, CDR2 SYGVKD. The CDR3 runs 12 residues. The CDR3 bases are TGTGCCATCGGCCCAGGGTCCGATACGCAGTATTTT. Translation gives CAIGPGSDTQYF.

This CDR3 is CASSVGQGGNQPQHF. Here the CDR3 DNA reads TGTGCCAGCAGCGTGGGACAGGGCGGCAATCAGCCCCAGCATTTT. The chain employs TRBV9 and TRBJ1-5, with TRBD1 matching 9 bases. The junction had 2 bases not matched to a gene; V was cut back by 2 bases and J by 2 bases. Germline V CDR1 and CDR2: SGDLS, YYNGEE. The CDR3 loop spans 15 amino acids.

V and J are TRBV9 and TRBJ2-7; possibly TRBD1 for D (7 bases). Germline V gene lookup returns CDR1 SGDLS and CDR2 YYNGEE. V shed 2 bases and J shed 4 bases, with 13 bases lying between them. CDR3 length: 14 amino acids. As DNA, the CDR3 is TGTGCCAGCAGCGTTGGAGGGGGCTTGTACGAGCAGTACTTC. This codes for CASSVGGGLYEQYF.

This clonotype has more than one count but fewer than ten. This chain joins TRBV28 and TRBJ2-5; TRBD2 matches 9 bases. V lost 7 bases and J lost 3; bases outside the gene matches: 9. The V gene's germline CDR1 is MDHEN and CDR2 SYDVKM. The CDR3 has 15 residues. CDR3 DNA sequence: TGTGCCAGCACCACAGCGGGGGGTCCAAAAGAGACCCAGTACTTC. It encodes CASTTAGGPKETQYF.

This chain connects TRBV6-2 or TRBV6-3 to TRBJ2-7; a weak D match, TRBD1 (6 bases). Trimming took off 6 bases at V and 5 bases at J, with 11 bases between the two ends. The germline CDR1 and CDR2 sequences are MNHEY and SVGEGT. This CDR3 has 12 amino acids. The CDR3 protein is CASSRYRDEQYF. DNA of the CDR3: TGTGCCAGCAGCCGCTACAGGGACGAGCAGTACTTC.

The chain links TRBV6-2 or TRBV6-3 to TRBJ1-5; D not resolved. The CDR3 is 14 residues long. Germline V gives CDR1 MNHEY, CDR2 SVGEGT. V lost 0 bases, J lost 8 bases, and 11 bases lay in between. In nucleotides, the CDR3 is TGTGCCAGCAGTTACTCCGGCACGATGGAGCCCCAGCATTTT. Residues: CASSYSGTMEPQHF.

The sample holds a few counts of this clonotype. Germline and junction disagree at one end, which may indicate a read error. The gene calls are TRBV29-1 and TRBJ2-7; the D call may be TRBD1 or TRBD2 (5 bases each). Germline V gives CDR1 SQVTM, CDR2 ANQGSEA. The CDR3 totals 14 residues. CDR3 sequence reads: CSVGDRQETYGQYF. CDR3 in DNA: TGCAGCGTAGGGGACCGCCAAGAGACCTACGGGCAGTACTTC.

The J gene is TRBJ2-7, the V gene TRBV29-1, with D possibly TRBD1 on 6 matching bases. V dropped 5 bases and J dropped 3 bases, with 11 bases sitting between them. CDR1 and CDR2 from the germline V gene are SQVTM and ANQGSEA. This CDR3 spans 12 amino acids. CDR3 loop: CSVSGGGYEQYF. CDR3 DNA sequence: TGCAGCGTTAGTGGGGGCGGCTACGAGCAGTACTTC.

The genes are TRBV4-3 and TRBJ2-2; D is ambiguous. The CDR3 length is 14 residues. CDR1 is LGHNA, CDR2 YSLEER, per germline. V dropped 4 bases and J dropped 1 base, with 7 bases sitting between them. The CDR3 DNA sequence: TGCGCCAGCAGCCGCTGGGAGAACACCGGGGAGCTGTTTTTT. Its translation is CASSRWENTGELFF.

This chain joins TRBV4-3 and TRBJ2-1; D tentatively reads TRBD1 or TRBD2 (6 bases each). Germline CDR1 is LGHNA and CDR2 is YSLEER. Trimming pared 3 bases from V and 5 bases from J, leaving 23 bases between. There are 18 residues in the CDR3. The CDR3 loop is CASSQQMGRGVIHNEQFF. In DNA, the CDR3 is TGCGCCAGCAGCCAGCAAATGGGAAGGGGGGTGATTCACAATGAGCAGTTCTTC.

This clonotype was found many times. The chain carries TRBV4-2 and TRBJ1-3; D is undetermined. CDR3 length: 14 amino acids. V was trimmed by 1 base and J by 2 bases, leaving 6 bases between them. Germline lookup yields CDR1 LGHNA and CDR2 YNFKEQ. CDR3 sequence reads: CASSQGGTGNTIYF. CDR3 sequence (DNA): TGTGCCAGCAGCCAAGGTGGCACTGGAAACACCATATATTTT.

This clonotype has only a few counts. This rearrangement joins TRBV29-1 to TRBJ2-7; TRBD2 aligns across 8 bases. V was pared by 6 bases and J by 3 bases, with 10 bases of the junction left unmatched. The germline gives CDR1 SQVTM, CDR2 ANQGSEA. This CDR3 comprises 14 residues. DNA of the CDR3: TGCAGCGTAAAACTAGCGGTCCTTAGCTACGAGCAGTACTTC. Its protein is CSVKLAVLSYEQYF.

The genes are TRBV7-2 and TRBJ1-5, with a weak D call TRBD1 (5 bases). Germline loops: CDR1 SGHTA, CDR2 FQGNSA. This CDR3 spans 14 amino acids. With 3 bases removed from V and 5 bases from J, the gap between germline ends came to 11 bases. The CDR3 coding sequence is TGTGCCAGCAGCTTTGGGCAGGGTGATCAGCCCCAGCATTTT. Translation gives CASSFGQGDQPQHF.

This clonotype has ten or more counts. The genes are TRBV12-3 or TRBV12-4 and TRBJ1-1; D is possibly TRBD1 (5 bases). Deletions cut 6 bases from V and 0 bases from J, with 11 bases between. The CDR3 runs to 14 residues. The CDR3: CASSRGTVNTEAFF. The CDR3 DNA follows: TGTGCCAGCAGCCGGGGGACTGTGAACACTGAAGCTTTCTTT.

This clonotype came up a few times. The rearrangement joins TRBV7-9 to TRBJ2-1; a possible D gene is TRBD2 (5 bases). Trimming pared 4 bases from V and 8 bases from J, leaving 15 bases between. This CDR3 is built from 14 residues. Per the germline V gene, CDR1 is SEHNR and CDR2 is FQNEAQ (reference sequence). Written as DNA, the CDR3 is TGTGCCAGCAGCTACAGACGGATCGGGGATGAGCAGTTCTTC. Translating it yields CASSYRRIGDEQFF.

In this sample, this clonotype turned up a few times. This chain links TRBV28 with TRBJ2-6; 7 nucleotides align to TRBD1. The germline gives CDR1 MDHEN, CDR2 SYDVKM. Trimming removed 6 bases from V and 2 bases from J; junction bases left unmatched: 1. CDR3 length: 14 amino acids. In DNA, the CDR3 is TGTGCCAGCAGCGGACAGGCTGGGGCCAACGTCCTGACTTTC. Its translation is CASSGQAGANVLTF.

In this sample, this clonotype turned up a few times. The CDR3 DNA reads TGTGCCAGCAGCGCAACGCAGGGACATGAGCAGTTCTTC. It encodes CASSATQGHEQFF. V gene TRBV7-6 combines with J gene TRBJ2-1; D could derive from TRBD1 or TRBD2 (5 bases each). This CDR3 has 13 amino acids. Trimming shortened V by 5 bases and J by 8 bases, and 13 bases separated the two germline ends. The germline gives CDR1 SGHVS, CDR2 FNYEAQ.

The chain is built from TRBV20-1 and TRBJ2-5; TRBD1 might be the D (6 bases). This CDR3 comprises 13 residues. Trimming cost V 4 bases and J 2 bases, with 11 bases left between them. Germline lookup yields CDR1 DFQATT and CDR2 SNEGSKA (reference sequence). DNA of the CDR3: TGCAGTGCTATGGACAGTACTCAAGAGACCCAGTACTTC. Translation gives CSAMDSTQETQYF.

The rearrangement uses TRBV9 and TRBJ1-6, with 9 nucleotides matching TRBD1. V was clipped by 4 bases and J by 9 bases; unmatched bases: 14. The CDR3 covers 17 residues. Germline V gene data show CDR1 as SGDLS and CDR2 as YYNGEE. CDR3 DNA: TGTGCCAGCAGCCCCCACCCGGGACAGGGAAGGGGTTCACCCCTCCACTTT. Its translation is CASSPHPGQGRGSPLHF. Together with reference TRBV9 and TRBJ1-6, the CDR3 gives the full variable domain: DSGVTQTPKHLITATGQRVTLRCSPRSGDLSVYWYQQSLDQGLQFLIQYYNGEERAKGNILERFSAQQFPDLHSELNLSSLELGDSALYFCASSPHPGQGRGSPLHFGNGTRLTVT.

This chain uses TRBV28 with TRBJ1-3; D is unresolved. V was clipped by 7 bases and J by 4 bases, with 17 bases between them. The CDR3 runs to 15 residues. CDR1 is MDHEN, CDR2 SYDVKM, per germline. The CDR3 coding sequence is TGTGCCAGCACCGCCGGCGGACTTCCAGGAAACACCATATATTTT. Translated, it gives CASTAGGLPGNTIYF.